The 32 T cell receptor beta chains below were found in one sample sequenced in a study of shared clonotypes between healthy human individuals (dated by TCRdb to the early 2020s). For the CD8 naive samples, CD45RO-negative cells were positively selected for CCR7, yielding a CD45RA+CCR7+ population from which TemRA cells were excluded. The library was prepared using the immunoSEQ multiplex PCR assay. This is the immuneACCESS table as TCRdb keeps it, with only in-frame sequences that have V and J called. A part of the clones is gone; compared with another copy, unresolved V genes explain less than half, and the rest is unexplained. A total of some 800,000 clones appear in this sample, around 93% of them only once. The ten largest make up 24% of the sample. Specimen: naive CD8+ T cells sorted from blood. Sample cell subset or site, as interpreted from the label and publication: CD45RA+CCR7+. All receptors come from a man aged 25 to 45 in good health.

The rearrangement links TRBV25-1 to TRBJ1-1; TRBD1 might be the D (6 bases). Germline CDR1 is MGHDK and CDR2 is SYGVNS. V dropped 5 bases and J dropped 4 bases, with 14 bases sitting between them. The CDR3 runs 14 residues. This CDR3 is CASSTTGIGTEAFF. For the CDR3, the DNA is TGTGCCAGCAGTACTACAGGGATCGGCACTGAAGCTTTCTTT.

The V call is TRBV5-6, the J call TRBJ2-1, with TRBD1 identical over 7 bases. J lost 0 bases, V lost 6 bases, and 15 bases had no gene match. This CDR3 comprises 18 residues. Germline assignment: CDR1 SGHDT and CDR2 YYEEEE. In nucleotides, the CDR3 is TGTGCCAGCACCATCACCCAGGGGGACGGGTACTCCTACAATGAGCAGTTCTTC. It encodes CASTITQGDGYSYNEQFF.

V is TRBV6-5 and J is TRBJ1-5; 11 bases are shared with TRBD1. With V trimmed by 4 bases and J by 6 bases, 5 bases remained unmatched. Germline CDR1 reads MNHEY; CDR2 reads SVGAGI. There are 15 residues in the CDR3. CDR3 in amino acids: CASSLGQGESQPQHF. The CDR3 region has the DNA TGTGCCAGCAGTTTGGGACAGGGGGAAAGTCAGCCCCAGCATTTT.

The rearrangement joins TRBV7-3 to TRBJ2-2; D is possibly TRBD2 (6 bases). V dropped 5 bases and J dropped 3 bases, with 10 bases sitting between them. CDR1 SGHTA and CDR2 FQGTGA come from the germline V gene. The length of the CDR3 is 14 residues. The DNA for the CDR3 is TGTGCCAGCAGCCCGGGACTTCACACCGGGGAGCTGTTTTTT. Encoded protein: CASSPGLHTGELFF.

The chain links TRBV6-5 to TRBJ2-2; 9 positions match TRBD2. The germline V gene encodes CDR1 MNHEY and CDR2 SVGAGI. The V and J ends lost 6 bases and 4 bases, in that order; junction bases with no gene match: 6. This CDR3 comprises 15 residues. CDR3 coding DNA: TGTGCCAGCAGCCGTTCTAGCGGGGTCACCGGGGAGCTGTTTTTT. It codes for CASSRSSGVTGELFF.

V and J are TRBV28 and TRBJ2-7; D gene uncertain. Looked up from germline, CDR1 is MDHEN and CDR2 is SYDVKM. The length of the CDR3 is 14 residues. The V end lost 5 bases, the J end lost 4 bases, and 15 bases lay between the germline ends. The CDR3 DNA follows: TGTGCCAGCAGTCCGCGGCCCTTAGATTACGAGCAGTACTTC. Amino acids: CASSPRPLDYEQYF.

The CDR3 loop reads CASRSGPQPNTEAFF. The CDR3 region has the DNA TGCGCCAGCAGATCAGGGCCCCAACCCAACACTGAAGCTTTCTTT. J is TRBJ1-1 and V is TRBV5-1; tentative D call: TRBD1 (5 bases). Germline-derived CDR1 and CDR2 are SGHRS and YFSETQ. The CDR3 is 15 amino acids. Deletions cut 5 bases from V and 2 bases from J, with 16 bases between.

The CDR3 DNA reads as TGTGCCAGCAGCTTACAGGGTATTGAAGCTTTCTTT. It encodes CASSLQGIEAFF. The chain employs TRBV11-2 and TRBJ1-1, with D tentatively TRBD1 (5 bases). V lost 2 bases and J 7 bases, leaving 8 bases between the germline ends. Germline assignment: CDR1 SGHAT and CDR2 FQNNGV. The CDR3 contains 12 residues.

The chain combines TRBV7-6 with TRBJ2-1; D is perhaps TRBD1 or TRBD2 (5 bases each). The CDR3 is made up of 16 amino acids. Germline lookup yields CDR1 SGHVS and CDR2 FNYEAQ. The germline V and J ends were trimmed by 2 bases and 6 bases, with 17 bases remaining between them. Here the CDR3 DNA reads TGTGCCAGCAGCTTACGATGGGGACCAGGCGGCAATGAGCAGTTCTTC. Residues: CASSLRWGPGGNEQFF.

The chain uses TRBV2 and TRBJ2-5, with a weak D call TRBD1 (6 bases). Germline V gene data show CDR1 as SNHLY and CDR2 as FYNNEI. The CDR3 has 12 amino acids. V was shortened by 10 bases and J by 5 bases, with 14 bases between the two germline ends. The CDR3: CAIDLRGETQYF. The DNA of the CDR3 is TGTGCCATAGATCTAAGGGGGGAGACCCAGTACTTC.

The V and J genes are TRBV7-9 and TRBJ2-7; D is uncertain. V lost 3 bases to trimming and J lost 6 bases, with 18 bases between them. CDR1 is SEHNR and CDR2 is FQNEAQ in the germline V gene (reference sequence). The CDR3 is 15 amino acids. The CDR3 sequence is CASSFMPTLGSEQYF. CDR3 in DNA: TGTGCCAGCAGCTTCATGCCCACCCTGGGTAGCGAGCAGTACTTC.

The chain combines TRBV2 with TRBJ2-3, with 13 bases that match TRBD2. The CDR3 has 15 residues. V trimming: 7 bases; J trimming: 5 bases; junction bases outside the gene matches: 6. The germline V gene encodes CDR1 SNHLY and CDR2 FYNNEI. CDR3 coding DNA: TGTGCCAGCAAATTAACTAGCGGGAGGGGAGATACGCAGTATTTT. This sequence encodes CASKLTSGRGDTQYF.

The chain joins TRBV7-9 to TRBJ2-7; no clear D gene. The V end was cut by 5 bases, the J end by 5 bases, with 13 bases between. Germline values: CDR1 SEHNR, CDR2 FQNEAQ (reference sequence). This CDR3 spans 13 amino acids. CDR3: CASSPWGIHEQYF. CDR3 nucleotide sequence: TGTGCCAGCAGCCCGTGGGGTATCCACGAGCAGTACTTC.

The chain uses TRBV27 and TRBJ2-1, with TRBD1 matching over 7 bases. CDR3 length: 13 residues. CDR1 and CDR2 (germline): MNHEY, SMNVEV (reference sequence). Germline trimming cut 6 bases from V and 3 bases from J; bases unmatched to any gene: 2. This chain's CDR3 is CASRTGSYNEQFF. The DNA of the CDR3 is TGTGCCAGCAGGACAGGGAGCTACAATGAGCAGTTCTTC.

To note about this clone: The same CDR3 can be traced to other DNA sequences in this sample. The chain uses TRBV28 and TRBJ2-2; a weak D match, TRBD2 (5 bases). Germline V gives CDR1 MDHEN, CDR2 SYDVKM. The CDR3 runs 14 residues. V shed 3 bases and J shed 4 bases, with 9 bases lying between them. The CDR3 sequence: CASSLVGVTGELFF. DNA of the CDR3: TGTGCCAGCAGTTTGGTCGGGGTCACCGGGGAGCTGTTTTTT. The whole variable domain, remainder taken from reference TRBV28 and TRBJ2-2, is DVKVTQSSRYLVKRTGEKVFLECVQDMDHENMFWYRQDPGLGLRLIYFSYDVKMKEKGDIPEGYSVSREKKERFSLILESASTNQTSMYLCASSLVGVTGELFFGEGSRLTVL.

The chain employs TRBV7-9 and TRBJ2-7; possibly TRBD2 for D (8 bases). V gave up 2 bases and J gave up 2 bases, with 22 bases separating them. The CDR3 has 18 residues. From germline, CDR1 is SEHNR and CDR2 FQNEAQ (reference sequence). As DNA, the CDR3 is TGTGCCAGCAGCTTACCCGGGACAGCCGGGACTAGTGCCTACGAGCAGTACTTC. As protein: CASSLPGTAGTSAYEQYF.

This rearrangement joins TRBV9 to TRBJ1-2; D uncertain. CDR1 is SGDLS and CDR2 is YYNGEE in the germline V gene. Trimming took 4 bases from V and 5 from J, leaving 24 bases between them. The CDR3 covers 17 residues. The CDR3 bases are TGTGCCAGCAGCCCCCGTCCGGTCGGATCTATTGATTATGGCTACACCTTC. Amino acid sequence: CASSPRPVGSIDYGYTF.

This clone came up once. The V gene is TRBV6-6, the J gene TRBJ2-7; TRBD1 agrees at 8 bases. Germline V gene data show CDR1 as MNHNY and CDR2 as SVGAGI (reference sequence). The CDR3 consists of 12 residues. J gave up 6 bases and V 6 bases, and 4 bases lay outside the gene matches. CDR3 in DNA: TGTGCCAGCAGCGATGGGACAGGCGAGCAGTACTTC. Translating it yields CASSDGTGEQYF.

The rearrangement joins TRBV2 to TRBJ1-4; D unclear. Deletions cut 4 bases from V and 0 bases from J, with 12 bases between. The germline gives CDR1 SNHLY, CDR2 FYNNEI. CDR3 length: 16 amino acids. The CDR3 protein is CASSVLVGPTNEKLFF. The CDR3 DNA is TGTGCCAGCAGTGTTTTGGTCGGTCCAACTAATGAAAAACTGTTTTTT.

The chain joins TRBV28 to TRBJ2-7; 11 bases match TRBD2. The CDR3 loop spans 14 amino acids. Germline loops: CDR1 MDHEN, CDR2 SYDVKM. The junction had 5 bases not matched to a gene; V was cut back by 6 bases and J by 4 bases. CDR3 region: CASRVTSGMYEQYF. CDR3 bases: TGTGCCAGCAGGGTGACTAGCGGGATGTACGAGCAGTACTTC.

The chain carries TRBV19 and TRBJ2-2; D gene ambiguous. V shed 9 bases and J shed 6 bases, with 8 bases lying between them. The CDR3 covers 11 residues. The germline gives CDR1 LNHDA, CDR2 SQIVND (reference sequence). The CDR3 sequence is CASAQPGELFF. CDR3 sequence (DNA): TGTGCCAGCGCCCAGCCCGGGGAGCTGTTTTTT.

About this clone itself: The sample has other DNA sequences that encode this CDR3 too. V and J are TRBV27 and TRBJ2-1, with D possibly being TRBD1 (6 bases). CDR3 length: 13 amino acids. V lost 3 bases and J 3 bases, leaving 6 bases between the germline ends. CDR1 is MNHEY and CDR2 is SMNVEV in the germline V gene (reference sequence). CDR3 nucleotide sequence: TGTGCCAGCAGTTTGGACAGCTACAATGAGCAGTTCTTC. Translation gives CASSLDSYNEQFF.

The chain joins TRBV27 to TRBJ2-4, with 9 bases matching TRBD1. The CDR3 extends over 13 amino acids. The germline gives CDR1 MNHEY, CDR2 SMNVEV (reference sequence). The J segment lost 8 bases and the V segment lost 6 bases, leaving 5 bases of the junction unmatched. The CDR3 protein is CASSPRQGDIQYF. The CDR3 DNA reads as TGTGCCAGCAGCCCGCGACAGGGGGACATTCAGTACTTC.

The V gene is TRBV21-1, the J gene TRBJ1-1; the table assigns TRBD1, which was not confirmed against the DNA. TRBV21-1 is a pseudogene. The CDR3 consists of 10 residues. DNA of the CDR3: TGTGCCAGCAACTTGACAGGGGCGATCTTT. Its translation is CASNLTGAIF.

Note on this clone: The same CDR3 is also encoded by other DNA sequences in this sample. This chain joins TRBV7-9 and TRBJ2-7; D is undetermined. The V and J ends lost 6 bases and 1 base respectively, with 7 bases between them. The germline V gene has CDR1 SEHNR and CDR2 FQNEAQ (reference sequence). This CDR3 has 12 amino acids. The CDR3 sequence: CASSPPSYEQYF. The CDR3 DNA follows: TGTGCCAGCAGTCCCCCTTCCTACGAGCAGTACTTC.

This clone has only one observation. The chain joins TRBV5-1 to TRBJ1-1; 11 nucleotides align to TRBD1. The length of the CDR3 is 15 residues. The ends lost 5 bases at V and 3 bases at J; junction bases unmatched: 6. Germline CDR1 reads SGHRS; CDR2 reads YFSETQ. CDR3 amino acids: CASRDGQGAYTEAFF. The CDR3 nucleotides are TGCGCCAGCAGAGACGGACAGGGGGCGTACACTGAAGCTTTCTTT.

V is TRBV13 and J is TRBJ2-1; tentatively, D is TRBD1 (5 bases). Germline loops: CDR1 PRHDT, CDR2 FYEKMQ (reference sequence). V was shortened by 4 bases and J by 6 bases, with 19 bases between the two germline ends. CDR3 length: 16 residues. The CDR3 here is CASSSDSRGTPNEQFF. As DNA, the CDR3 is TGTGCCAGCAGCTCCGATTCTAGGGGCACGCCCAATGAGCAGTTCTTC. Based on the CDR3 plus reference TRBV13 and TRBJ2-1, the full variable domain is AAGVIQSPRHLIKEKRETATLKCYPIPRHDTVYWYQQGPGQDPQFLISFYEKMQSDKGSIPDRFSAQQFSDYHSELNMSSLELGDSALYFCASSSDSRGTPNEQFFGPGTRLTVL.

This clone was observed a few times. J is TRBJ1-3 and V is TRBV7-9; tentative D call: TRBD1 (5 bases). The V gene lost 5 bases and the J gene lost 2 bases, with 13 bases spanning the gap. Germline loops: CDR1 SEHNR, CDR2 FQNEAQ (reference sequence). The CDR3 totals 15 residues. CDR3 protein: CASSGTGTAGNTIYF. CDR3 bases: TGTGCCAGCAGCGGGACCGGGACTGCTGGAAACACCATATATTTT.

The chain links TRBV29-1 to TRBJ2-5; TRBD2 matches at 15 bases. CDR1 and CDR2 (germline): SQVTM, ANQGSEA. CDR3 length equals 17 residues. Trimming took 6 bases from V and 0 from J; bases not matched to a gene: 8. CDR3 in DNA: TGCAGCGTATCCGGGACTAGCGGGAGGCCTAACCAAGAGACCCAGTACTTC. It is translated as CSVSGTSGRPNQETQYF.

This rearrangement joins TRBV19 to TRBJ2-1; D tentatively fits TRBD1 or TRBD2 (5 bases each). Trimming shortened V by 2 bases and J by 0 bases, and 11 bases separated the two germline ends. CDR1 LNHDA and CDR2 SQIVND come from the germline V gene (reference sequence). CDR3 length equals 16 residues. The CDR3 is CASSIWAGSSYNEQFF. The DNA for the CDR3 is TGTGCCAGTAGTATATGGGCAGGGAGCTCCTACAATGAGCAGTTCTTC.

This clone came up once. The chain couples TRBV5-1 to TRBJ2-7, with TRBD2 identical over 8 bases. The CDR3 totals 16 residues. The germline CDR1 and CDR2 sequences are SGHRS and YFSETQ. V dropped 3 bases and J dropped 7; count of bases not matched to a gene: 15. DNA of the CDR3: TGCGCCAGCAGCTACAGTTTAGCGGGACATTTTATGGAGCAGTACTTC. The encoded protein is CASSYSLAGHFMEQYF.

Remarks on this clone: This may be a read error: a much more frequent sequence differs by one nucleotide. Other DNA variants within this sample encode the same CDR3. The chain carries TRBV11-2 and TRBJ2-7, with no clear D. Trimming took 5 bases from V and 2 from J, leaving 4 bases between them. Germline lookup yields CDR1 SGHAT and CDR2 FQNNGV. This CDR3 is 11 amino acids long. This CDR3 is CASSLTYEQYF. The DNA of the CDR3 is TGTGCCAGCAGCCTAACCTACGAGCAGTACTTC.